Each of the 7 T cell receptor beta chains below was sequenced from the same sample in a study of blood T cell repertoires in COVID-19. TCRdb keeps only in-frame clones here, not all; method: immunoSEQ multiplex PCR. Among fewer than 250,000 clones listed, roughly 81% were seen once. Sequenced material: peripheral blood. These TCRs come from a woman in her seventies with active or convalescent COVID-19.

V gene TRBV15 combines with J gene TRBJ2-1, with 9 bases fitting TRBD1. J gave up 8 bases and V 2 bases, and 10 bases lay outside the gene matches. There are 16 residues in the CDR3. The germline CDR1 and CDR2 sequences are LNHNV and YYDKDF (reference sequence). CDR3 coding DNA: TGTGCCACCAGCAGACCCTGGGACAGGGCTAAGGATGAGCAGTTCTTC. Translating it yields CATSRPWDRAKDEQFF.

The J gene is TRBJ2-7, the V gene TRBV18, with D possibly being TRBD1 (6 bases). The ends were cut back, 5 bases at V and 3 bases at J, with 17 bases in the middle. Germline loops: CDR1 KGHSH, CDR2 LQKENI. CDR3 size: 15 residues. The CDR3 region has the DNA TGTGCCAGCTCATTACGTCCGGGACAAAACTACGAGCAGTACTTC. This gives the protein CASSLRPGQNYEQYF.

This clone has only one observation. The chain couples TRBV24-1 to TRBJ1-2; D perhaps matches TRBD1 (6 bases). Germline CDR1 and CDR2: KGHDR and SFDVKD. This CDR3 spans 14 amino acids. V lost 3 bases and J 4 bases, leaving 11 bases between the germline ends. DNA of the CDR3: TGTGCCACCAGTGATCAGACCAGGGGCTATGGCTACACCTTC. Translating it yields CATSDQTRGYGYTF.

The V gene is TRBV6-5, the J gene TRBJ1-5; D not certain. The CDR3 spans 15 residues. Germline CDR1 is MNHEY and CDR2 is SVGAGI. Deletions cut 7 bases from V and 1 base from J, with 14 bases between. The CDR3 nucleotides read TGTGCCAGCATCCGAGAGGGCGGAAGCAATCAGCCCCAGCATTTT. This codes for CASIREGGSNQPQHF.

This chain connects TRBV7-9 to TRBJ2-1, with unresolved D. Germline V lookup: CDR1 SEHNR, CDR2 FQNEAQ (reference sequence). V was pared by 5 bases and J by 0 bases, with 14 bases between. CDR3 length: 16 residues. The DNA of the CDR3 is TGTGCCAGCAGCCTACGCCCTCTTAGCTCCTACAATGAGCAGTTCTTC. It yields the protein CASSLRPLSSYNEQFF.

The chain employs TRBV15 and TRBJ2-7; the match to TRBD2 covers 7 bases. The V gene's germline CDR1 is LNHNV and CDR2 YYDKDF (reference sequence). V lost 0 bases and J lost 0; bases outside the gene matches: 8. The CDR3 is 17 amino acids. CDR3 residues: CATSRELGGGSSYEQYF. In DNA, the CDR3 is TGTGCCACCAGCAGAGAGCTTGGCGGGGGAAGCTCCTACGAGCAGTACTTC.

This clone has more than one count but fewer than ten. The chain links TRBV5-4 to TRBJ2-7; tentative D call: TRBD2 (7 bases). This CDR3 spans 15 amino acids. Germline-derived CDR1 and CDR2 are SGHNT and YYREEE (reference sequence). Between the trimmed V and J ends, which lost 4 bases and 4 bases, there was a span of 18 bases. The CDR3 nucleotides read TGTGCCAGCAGCCCCCGGGGGGCGGGGGATTACGAGCAGTACTTC. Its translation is CASSPRGAGDYEQYF. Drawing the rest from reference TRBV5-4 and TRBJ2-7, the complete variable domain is ETGVTQSPTHLIKTRGQQVTLRCSSQSGHNTVSWYQQALGQGPQFIFQYYREEENGRGNFPPRFSGLQFPNYSSELNVNALELDDSALYLCASSPRGAGDYEQYFGPGTRLTVT.